Following are 7 T cell receptor beta chains from one sample sequenced in a study of blood T cell repertoires in COVID-19. Measured with immunoSEQ multiplex PCR; TCRdb has only the in-frame clones, and not every one. This table has approximately 110,000 clones, around 80% appearing once. Sample: peripheral blood. These receptors came from a human donor in a cohort sampled during active or convalescent COVID-19.

The CDR3 nucleotides read TGTGCCAGCAGTTTACCGGGACAGGGCGGGTTTGGCACAGATACGCAGTATTTT. The encoded protein is CASSLPGQGGFGTDTQYF. The chain links TRBV28 to TRBJ2-3; 9 positions agree with TRBD1. Germline CDR1 and CDR2: MDHEN and SYDVKM. Germline trimming cut 2 bases from V and 1 base from J; bases unmatched to any gene: 10. This CDR3 is built from 18 residues.

The gene calls are TRBV19 and TRBJ2-3; TRBD2 agrees at 13 bases. Per the germline V gene, CDR1 is LNHDA and CDR2 is SQIVND (reference sequence). V lost 7 bases to trimming and J lost 5 bases; unmatched junction nucleotides: 18. The CDR3 runs 19 residues. The CDR3, as DNA: TGTGCCAGTACCCCGGCGGCGACTAGCGGGAGGCAAGGGCTAGATACGCAGTATTTT. This translates into CASTPAATSGRQGLDTQYF.

The rearrangement joins TRBV7-2 to TRBJ1-6, with D unclear. The CDR3 runs 16 residues. With 5 bases removed from V and 5 bases from J, the gap between germline ends came to 16 bases. Germline values: CDR1 SGHTA, CDR2 FQGNSA. The CDR3 loop is CASSLELRRDNSPLHF. CDR3 DNA sequence: TGTGCCAGCAGCCTCGAACTACGACGGGATAATTCACCCCTCCACTTT. The variable domain in full, completed from reference TRBV7-2 and TRBJ1-6, reads GAGVSQSPSNKVTEKGKDVELRCDPISGHTALYWYRQSLGQGLEFLIYFQGNSAPDKSGLPSDRFSAERTGGSVSTLTIQRTQQEDSAVYLCASSLELRRDNSPLHFGNGTRLTVT.

The chain couples TRBV13 to TRBJ2-3, with TRBD2 identical over 7 bases. J lost 2 bases, V lost 4 bases, and 6 bases had no gene match. This CDR3 is built from 15 residues. Germline values: CDR1 PRHDT, CDR2 FYEKMQ (reference sequence). The CDR3 region is CASSSRAGLTDTQYF. In DNA, the CDR3 is TGTGCCAGCAGCTCTAGAGCGGGGCTCACAGATACGCAGTATTTT.

The V call is TRBV11-2, the J call TRBJ2-7; 8 bases are shared with TRBD1. This CDR3 has 15 amino acids. Trimming at V came to 0 bases and at J to 5 bases, leaving 6 bases not matched to a gene. In germline, CDR1 is SGHAT, CDR2 FQNNGV. The CDR3 bases are TGTGCCAGCAGCTTAGATTCGCGGACAGGGAACGAGCAGTACTTC. Translated: CASSLDSRTGNEQYF.

This clone occurred a few times. This chain links TRBV7-2 with TRBJ2-3; TRBD2 might be the D (5 bases). The CDR3 has 15 amino acids. Trimming stripped 3 bases from V and 0 bases from J, with 10 bases between. Looked up from germline, CDR1 is SGHTA and CDR2 is FQGNSA. CDR3 sequence reads: CASSLSGLSTDTQYF. CDR3 coding DNA: TGTGCCAGCAGCTTGAGCGGTCTTAGCACAGATACGCAGTATTTT.

This clone appeared a single time. This chain uses TRBV6-6 with TRBJ1-2; 8 bases fit TRBD1. V was pared by 7 bases and J by 8 bases, with 6 bases of the junction left unmatched. Germline loops: CDR1 MNHNY, CDR2 SVGAGI (reference sequence). This CDR3 has 12 residues. The CDR3 loop reads CASTQGAGGYTF. The CDR3 DNA is TGTGCCAGCACCCAGGGGGCCGGAGGCTACACCTTC.